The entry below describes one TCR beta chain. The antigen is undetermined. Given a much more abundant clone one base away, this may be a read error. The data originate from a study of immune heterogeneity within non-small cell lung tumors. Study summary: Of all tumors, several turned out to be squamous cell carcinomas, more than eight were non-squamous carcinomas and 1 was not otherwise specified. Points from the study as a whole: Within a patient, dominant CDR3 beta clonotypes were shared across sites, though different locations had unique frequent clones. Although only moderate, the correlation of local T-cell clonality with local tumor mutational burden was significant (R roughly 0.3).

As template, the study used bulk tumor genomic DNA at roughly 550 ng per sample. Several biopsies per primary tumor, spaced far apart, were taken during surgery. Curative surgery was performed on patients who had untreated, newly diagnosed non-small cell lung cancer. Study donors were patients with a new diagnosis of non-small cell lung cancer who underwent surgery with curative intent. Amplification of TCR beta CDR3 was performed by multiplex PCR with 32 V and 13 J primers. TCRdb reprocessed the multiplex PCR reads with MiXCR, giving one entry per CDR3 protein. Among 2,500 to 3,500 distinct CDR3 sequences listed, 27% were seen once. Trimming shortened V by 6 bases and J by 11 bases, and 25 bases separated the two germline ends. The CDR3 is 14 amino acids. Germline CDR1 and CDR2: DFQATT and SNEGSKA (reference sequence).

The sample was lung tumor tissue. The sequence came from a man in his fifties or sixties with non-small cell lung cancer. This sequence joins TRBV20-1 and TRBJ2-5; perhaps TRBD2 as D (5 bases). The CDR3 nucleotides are TGCAGTGCGCGACTAAGGCATTCACCCACCACACAGTACTTC. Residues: CSARLRHSPTTQYF.